These 21 T cell receptor beta chains originate from one sample sequenced in a study of response to subunit inactivated influenza vaccine. A single record per CDR3 protein comes from TCRdb applying MiXCR to the RT-PCR reads. There are hundreds of thousands of distinct CDR3 sequences in the sample; about 12% occur only once, and roughly a tenth lies in the top ten. Source: PBMCs from blood, taken on the day of vaccination. The receptors originated from a man between 45 and 60 years old who received an inactivated influenza vaccine.

The chain uses TRBV19 and TRBJ2-3; D not certain. Germline assignment: CDR1 LNHDA and CDR2 SQIVND (reference sequence). This CDR3 has 17 amino acids. Between the trimmed V and J ends, which lost 5 bases and 1 base, there was a span of 19 bases. CDR3 bases: TGTGCCAGTAGTGAACCGGGCCCACCCCTACGCACAGATACGCAGTATTTT. It is translated as CASSEPGPPLRTDTQYF.

This clonotype was detected only a few times. This sequence joins TRBV10-3 and TRBJ2-1, with D tentatively TRBD1 (5 bases). CDR1 is ENHRY, CDR2 SYGVKD, per germline. The CDR3 is made up of 14 amino acids. V shed 0 bases and J shed 7 bases, with 10 bases lying between them. The CDR3 DNA sequence: TGTGCCATCAGTGAGTCACAGGAAGCGAATGAGCAGTTCTTC. Translated, it gives CAISESQEANEQFF.

The chain carries TRBV21-1 and TRBJ2-4; the D call TRBD1 from the table was never checked on the DNA. TRBV21-1 is a pseudogene segment. The CDR3 runs to 17 residues. The CDR3 loop is CASSKPQGFLAKNIQYF. The CDR3 nucleotides are TGTGCCAGCAGCAAGCCCCAGGGATTCCTAGCCAAAAACATTCAGTACTTC.

This clonotype was seen repeatedly, ten times or more. This chain uses TRBV11-2 with TRBJ2-5; 10 bases map to TRBD2. The CDR3 runs 15 residues. Germline trimming cut 3 bases from V and 2 bases from J; bases unmatched to any gene: 3. Germline V CDR1 and CDR2: SGHAT, FQNNGV. In nucleotides, the CDR3 is TGTGCCAGCAGCTTTAGCGGGGGGCTGCAAGAGACCCAGTACTTC. Translation gives CASSFSGGLQETQYF. Complete variable domain (other parts from reference TRBV11-2 and TRBJ2-5): EAGVAQSPRYKIIEKRQSVAFWCNPISGHATLYWYQQILGQGPKLLIQFQNNGVVDDSQLPKDRFSAERLKGVDSTLKIQPAKLEDSAVYLCASSFSGGLQETQYFGPGTRLLVL.

The chain combines TRBV7-9 with TRBJ2-1; D assignment may be TRBD1 or TRBD2 (6 bases each). Germline V CDR1 and CDR2: SEHNR, FQNEAQ (reference sequence). The CDR3 loop spans 16 amino acids. V was clipped by 5 bases and J by 2 bases, with 16 bases between them. The CDR3, as DNA: TGTGCCAGCAGCAAGAGGGGGGAAATAACCTACAATGAGCAGTTCTTC. Amino acid sequence: CASSKRGEITYNEQFF.

This clonotype was counted a few times. The CDR3 spells CASSYPSGSVGDEQFF. DNA for the CDR3: TGTGCCAGCAGCTACCCGAGCGGGAGCGTCGGGGATGAGCAGTTCTTC. The rearrangement uses TRBV2 and TRBJ2-1, with 8 bases identical to TRBD2. Per germline, CDR1 SNHLY and CDR2 FYNNEI. The J segment lost 8 bases and the V segment lost 6 bases, leaving 15 bases of the junction unmatched. The CDR3 has 16 amino acids.

In this sample, this clonotype turned up many times. At one boundary the junction diverges from the germline segment, which might be a read error. The rearrangement links TRBV28 to TRBJ1-1; D is unresolved. Germline CDR1 MDHEN, CDR2 SYDVKM. This CDR3 comprises 11 residues. The CDR3 protein is CASSFLTGAFF. The CDR3 DNA reads as TGTGCCAGCAGTTTCTTAACTGGAGCTTTCTTT. Full variable domain (rest looked up from reference TRBV28 and TRBJ1-1): DVKVTQSSRYLVKRTGEKVFLECVQDMDHENMFWYRQDPGLGLRLIYFSYDVKMKEKGDIPEGYSVSREKKERFSLILESASTNQTSMYLCASSFLTGAFFGQGTRLTVV.

This clonotype has only a few counts. CDR3: CSAPQTGHSRAFF. In DNA, the CDR3 is TGCAGCGCACCCCAAACGGGACATTCGAGGGCTTTCTTT. The chain carries TRBV20-1 and TRBJ1-1; D is possibly TRBD1 (6 bases). Per germline, CDR1 DFQATT and CDR2 SNEGSKA (reference sequence). The CDR3 totals 13 residues.

CDR3: CASSEGGRVYGYTF. The CDR3 bases are TGTGCCAGCAGTGAAGGGGGCAGGGTCTATGGCTACACCTTC. This chain uses TRBV2 with TRBJ1-2; maybe TRBD1 (5 bases). Germline assignment: CDR1 SNHLY and CDR2 FYNNEI. This CDR3 is 14 amino acids long. V gave up 1 base and J gave up 4 bases, with 10 bases separating them.

This clonotype has only a few counts. The chain carries TRBV11-1 and TRBJ2-3, with 7 bases lining up with TRBD1. The CDR3 runs to 12 residues. Per germline, CDR1 SGHAT and CDR2 FQDESV (reference sequence). V trimming: 5 bases; J trimming: 10 bases; junction bases outside the gene matches: 6. The CDR3 DNA reads TGTGCCAGCAGCCCGACAGGGTTCTCGCAGTATTTT. Protein: CASSPTGFSQYF.

This clonotype was detected ten times or more. The chain uses TRBV18 and TRBJ2-7; possible D gene TRBD1, 6 bases. Trimming left V 8 bases short and J 0 bases short, with 14 bases between. The CDR3 consists of 14 residues. Germline-derived CDR1 and CDR2 are KGHSH and LQKENI. The CDR3 loop is CASSPGQSSYEQYF. CDR3 bases: TGTGCCAGCAGCCCCGGACAGTCCTCCTACGAGCAGTACTTC.

As to this clonotype: An end of the junction does not agree with germline; a read error may underlie this. The V gene is TRBV28, the J gene TRBJ2-7, with 9 bases lining up with TRBD1. From germline, CDR1 is MDHEN and CDR2 SYDVKM. The CDR3 runs to 14 residues. The DNA for the CDR3 is TGTGCCAGCAGATCGGGACAGGGCGTCCACGAGCATTACTTC. Translated, it gives CASRSGQGVHEHYF.

The chain uses TRBV12-3 or TRBV12-4 and TRBJ2-2; 8 positions agree with TRBD1. V lost 6 bases and J lost 4; bases outside the gene matches: 4. The CDR3 sequence is 14 residues long. The CDR3 DNA sequence: TGTGCCAGCAGACAGACAGGGGCCACCGGGGAGCTGTTTTTT. As protein: CASRQTGATGELFF.

This clonotype has ten or more counts. CDR3 amino acids: CSVEISGNEQFF. DNA for the CDR3: TGCAGCGTTGAGATAAGTGGGAATGAGCAGTTCTTC. The rearrangement uses TRBV29-1 and TRBJ2-1; D is undetermined. Per the germline V gene, CDR1 is SQVTM and CDR2 is ANQGSEA. CDR3 size: 12 residues. Trimming left V 3 bases short and J 7 bases short, with 10 bases between.

This clonotype has at least ten counts. This CDR3 reads CASSFRLRDTNIQYF. Written as DNA, the CDR3 is TGTGCCAGCAGTTTTCGCCTCCGAGATACGAACATTCAGTACTTC. The J gene is TRBJ2-4, the V gene TRBV12-3 or TRBV12-4, with D unresolved. V was pared by 3 bases and J by 7 bases, with 16 bases between. This CDR3 spans 15 amino acids.

The chain uses TRBV12-3 or TRBV12-4 and TRBJ1-1; D is unclear. The CDR3 sequence is 13 residues long. The V gene lost 8 bases and the J gene lost 5 bases, with 15 bases spanning the gap. The CDR3 protein is CASGRGGETEAFF. CDR3 nucleotides: TGTGCCAGCGGGCGAGGCGGGGAGACTGAAGCTTTCTTT.

The chain recombines TRBV12-3 or TRBV12-4 with TRBJ1-2; 9 bases agree with TRBD1. The trim removed 7 bases at V and 6 bases at J, leaving 12 bases unmatched. The CDR3 has 15 residues. The CDR3 sequence is CASIASGTGYDGYTF. The CDR3 nucleotides are TGTGCCAGCATCGCCTCCGGGACAGGGTATGATGGCTACACCTTC.

At least ten counts were recorded for this clonotype. The chain carries TRBV5-1 and TRBJ2-3; 7 nucleotides line up with TRBD2. Germline assignment: CDR1 SGHRS and CDR2 YFSETQ. The CDR3 is 16 amino acids. Germline trimming cut 1 base from V and 2 bases from J; bases unmatched to any gene: 7. The CDR3 nucleotides are TGCGCCAGCAGCTTGAGCTTAAGCGGGACCACAGATACGCAGTATTTT. Amino acid sequence: CASSLSLSGTTDTQYF.

This clonotype occurred a few times. The V and J genes are TRBV5-1 and TRBJ1-1, with 12 bases identical to TRBD1. CDR1 is SGHRS, CDR2 YFSETQ, per germline. Unmatched junction bases numbered 6, after V lost 2 bases and J lost 4 bases. The CDR3 is 16 residues long. CDR3 bases: TGCGCCAGCAGCTTCTTGGGACAGGGGGCCGGCACTGAAGCTTTCTTT. Protein product: CASSFLGQGAGTEAFF.

There are a few counts of this clonotype. V gene TRBV28 combines with J gene TRBJ1-1; a possible D gene is TRBD1 (5 bases). Germline V lookup: CDR1 MDHEN, CDR2 SYDVKM. Trimming removed 6 bases at V and 0 bases at J, with 5 bases between. CDR3 length: 12 amino acids. The CDR3 region is CASRQVNTEAFF. The CDR3 DNA reads as TGTGCCAGCAGACAGGTGAACACTGAAGCTTTCTTT. Together with reference TRBV28 and TRBJ1-1, the CDR3 gives the full variable domain: DVKVTQSSRYLVKRTGEKVFLECVQDMDHENMFWYRQDPGLGLRLIYFSYDVKMKEKGDIPEGYSVSREKKERFSLILESASTNQTSMYLCASRQVNTEAFFGQGTRLTVV.

This clonotype was counted a few times. J is TRBJ2-1 and V is TRBV27, with TRBD2 matching 8 bases. The V segment lost 5 bases and the J segment 4 bases; nucleotides outside the gene matches: 10. Germline CDR1 reads MNHEY; CDR2 reads SMNVEV (reference sequence). CDR3 length equals 16 residues. CDR3 DNA sequence: TGTGCCAGCAGTCTACGGCGGACTAGCCTATACAATGAGCAGTTCTTC. Its protein product is CASSLRRTSLYNEQFF.